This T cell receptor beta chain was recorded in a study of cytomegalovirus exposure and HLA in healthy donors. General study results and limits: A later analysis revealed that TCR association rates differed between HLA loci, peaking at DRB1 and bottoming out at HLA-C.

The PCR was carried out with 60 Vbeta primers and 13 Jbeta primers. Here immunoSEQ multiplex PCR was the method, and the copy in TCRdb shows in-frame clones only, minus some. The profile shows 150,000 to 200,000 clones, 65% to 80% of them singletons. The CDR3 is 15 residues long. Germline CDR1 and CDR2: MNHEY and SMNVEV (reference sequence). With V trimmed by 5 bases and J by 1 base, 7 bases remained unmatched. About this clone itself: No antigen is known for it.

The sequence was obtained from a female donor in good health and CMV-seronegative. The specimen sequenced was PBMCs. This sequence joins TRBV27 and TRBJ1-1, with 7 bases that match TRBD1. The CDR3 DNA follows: TGTGCCAGCAGTCAAACTCGACAGGGGAACACTGAAGCTTTCTTT. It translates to CASSQTRQGNTEAFF.